This TCR beta chain derives from a study of vaccination effects on CD4 cells after COVID-19. Findings and limits, study-wide: By a late point after vaccination, infection- and vaccine-induced clones had shrunk markedly through clonal contraction.

On this clone itself: Its antigen remains unidentified.

V trimming: 4 bases; J trimming: 0 bases; junction bases outside the gene matches: 4. Looked up from germline, CDR1 is LGHNA and CDR2 is YSLEER. The CDR3 spans 16 residues. Antigen-specific CD4+ T cells were expanded with viral peptide pools in the ViraFEST assay before sequencing. Researchers isolated CD4+ T cells once 9 to 11 days of culture had elapsed. Half the medium was replaced with IL-2 medium on days 3 and 7. The protocol was immunoSEQ multiplex PCR, while the TCRdb copy is restricted to in-frame clones and leaves out a portion. The table has around 30,000 clones, around 70% seen once; the top ten hold 25% to 30%.

This chain joins TRBV4-3 and TRBJ2-3; 10 bases are shared with TRBD2. This TCR came from a human donor who received a COVID-19 vaccine. The sample was CD4+ T cells from PBMCs cultured with HCoV-229E spike peptides, taken before COVID-19 vaccination. CDR3 nucleotides: TGCGCCAGCAGCCCCCGGACTAGCGGTAGCACAGATACGCAGTATTTT. Amino acid sequence: CASSPRTSGSTDTQYF.